What follows are 17 T cell receptor beta chains derived from one specimen sequenced in a study of blood T cell repertoires in COVID-19 (dated by TCRdb to 2018 to 2021). The library was generated by the immunoSEQ multiplex PCR assay. TCRdb carries this immuneACCESS record with in-frame sequences only. Its versions omit some clonotypes, under half of them owing to an unresolved V gene in the studies checked, with the rest unexplained. Counted in this sample were fewer than 150,000 clones; 70% to 90% of them appeared once. In total, the top ten clones hold almost 0.9% of the sample. Sequencing was performed on peripheral blood. These receptor sequences come from a woman aged 45-60 years with active or convalescent COVID-19.

This clone has just a few counts. The gene calls are TRBV19 and TRBJ2-7; unclear D gene. Germline V CDR1 and CDR2: LNHDA, SQIVND (reference sequence). The V gene lost 3 bases and the J gene lost 5 bases, with 11 bases spanning the gap. The CDR3 covers 13 residues. The CDR3 here is CASSMTLRDEQYF. The CDR3 nucleotides read TGTGCCAGTAGTATGACTCTCCGGGACGAGCAGTACTTC.

This rearrangement joins TRBV4-1 to TRBJ2-2; 9 nucleotides match TRBD1. The length of the CDR3 is 15 residues. Germline trimming cut 5 bases from V and 4 bases from J; bases unmatched to any gene: 5. From germline, CDR1 is MGHRA and CDR2 YSYEKL. The CDR3 coding sequence is TGCGCCAGCAGCAAAGGGACAGGGCCCACCGGGGAGCTGTTTTTT. This translates into CASSKGTGPTGELFF.

The chain carries TRBV7-9 and TRBJ2-2; D not certain. CDR3 length: 14 amino acids. V was cut by 3 bases and J by 4 bases, with 9 bases left in between. Per germline, CDR1 SEHNR and CDR2 FQNEAQ (reference sequence). CDR3 bases: TGTGCCAGCAGCTTTGGATCAGGCACCGGGGAGCTGTTTTTT. It specifies CASSFGSGTGELFF.

The J gene is TRBJ1-2, the V gene TRBV10-3, with D perhaps TRBD1 (6 bases). Deletions cut 10 bases from V and 4 bases from J, with 16 bases between. Germline CDR1 and CDR2: ENHRY and SYGVKD. The CDR3 is 13 amino acids. DNA of the CDR3: TGTGCCACCCGCGGACAGAACCGCTATGGCTACACCTTC. Protein product: CATRGQNRYGYTF.

The chain recombines TRBV4-1 with TRBJ2-5; 8 bases match TRBD1. The CDR3 extends over 15 amino acids. In germline, CDR1 is MGHRA, CDR2 YSYEKL. Germline trimming cut 2 bases from V and 4 bases from J; bases unmatched to any gene: 6. The CDR3 is CASSQTFGQGETQYF. The CDR3 DNA follows: TGCGCCAGCAGCCAAACTTTTGGACAGGGAGAGACCCAGTACTTC.

The chain carries TRBV15 and TRBJ2-7, with 14 bases identical to TRBD2. The CDR3 has 16 residues. Trimming took 6 bases from V and 5 from J; bases not matched to a gene: 9. The germline V gene has CDR1 LNHNV and CDR2 YYDKDF (reference sequence). CDR3 in DNA: TGTGCCACCAGTCACCCAGGACTAGCGGGAGGTGACGAGCAGTACTTC. Protein product: CATSHPGLAGGDEQYF.

In its sample, this clone was seen once. The V and J genes are TRBV9 and TRBJ2-3, with 9 bases matching TRBD2. CDR1 is SGDLS, CDR2 YYNGEE, per germline. Trimming removed 2 bases from V and 4 bases from J; junction bases left unmatched: 5. CDR3 size: 15 residues. CDR3 in amino acids: CASSVGVAGADTQYF. CDR3 nucleotide sequence: TGTGCCAGCAGCGTGGGGGTAGCGGGAGCAGATACGCAGTATTTT.

The genes are TRBV11-1 and TRBJ1-1, with 7 bases fitting TRBD1. The CDR3 has 16 residues. Germline values: CDR1 SGHAT, CDR2 FQDESV (reference sequence). The V segment lost 4 bases and the J segment 1 base; nucleotides outside the gene matches: 9. The CDR3 DNA reads TGTGCCAGCAGCTCCGACAGGGTAGAGGGGAACACTGAAGCTTTCTTT. Protein sequence: CASSSDRVEGNTEAFF.

The chain is built from TRBV28 and TRBJ2-5, with a possible D match to TRBD2 (6 bases). CDR1 is MDHEN and CDR2 is SYDVKM in the germline V gene. The CDR3 consists of 15 residues. Trimming removed 5 bases from V and 4 bases from J, with 17 bases in between. The DNA for the CDR3 is TGTGCCAGCAGTCCTTTCGGGGGAGTCGGAGAGACCCAGTACTTC. As protein: CASSPFGGVGETQYF.

This rearrangement joins TRBV9 to TRBJ2-7, with D maybe TRBD1 (5 bases). Germline V gene data show CDR1 as SGDLS and CDR2 as YYNGEE. Deletions cut 4 bases from V and 0 bases from J, with 8 bases between. The CDR3 has 13 residues. CDR3 coding DNA: TGTGCCAGCAGCCCTGGGGCCTCCTACGAGCAGTACTTC. It translates to CASSPGASYEQYF.

This chain uses TRBV11-2 with TRBJ1-1, with D possibly matching TRBD1 (5 bases). The germline CDR1 and CDR2 sequences are SGHAT and FQNNGV. This CDR3 region has 14 residues. V gave up 1 base and J gave up 2 bases, with 8 bases separating them. The CDR3 here is CASSLVQANTEAFF. DNA of the CDR3: TGTGCCAGCAGCTTAGTACAGGCTAACACTGAAGCTTTCTTT.

This clone was detected once. The genes are TRBV2 and TRBJ2-3; TRBD1 agrees at 8 bases. CDR3 length: 13 residues. The trim removed 6 bases at V and 3 bases at J, leaving 2 bases unmatched. Germline V lookup: CDR1 SNHLY, CDR2 FYNNEI. CDR3 protein: CASRDRVTDTQYF. The CDR3 coding sequence is TGTGCCAGCAGGGACAGGGTGACAGATACGCAGTATTTT.

The chain has TRBV25-1 and TRBJ1-4; 9 bases align to TRBD1. V lost 6 bases and J lost 6; bases outside the gene matches: 5. CDR3 length equals 14 residues. The germline V gene has CDR1 MGHDK and CDR2 SYGVNS. Here the CDR3 reads CASRRTGEDEKLFF. CDR3 nucleotide sequence: TGTGCCAGCAGGCGGACAGGGGAGGATGAAAAACTGTTTTTT.

The chain couples TRBV19 to TRBJ2-1, with a tentative D call TRBD2 (5 bases). CDR3 length: 17 residues. Germline assignment: CDR1 LNHDA and CDR2 SQIVND (reference sequence). V shed 3 bases and J shed 0 bases, with 15 bases lying between them. CDR3 DNA sequence: TGTGCCAGTAGTATGCGGACCGGGGTGAGCTCCTACAATGAGCAGTTCTTC. Translated, it gives CASSMRTGVSSYNEQFF.

The rearrangement links TRBV10-3 to TRBJ2-4; 9 bases map to TRBD1. The CDR3 covers 15 residues. After removal of 2 bases from V and 6 bases from J, the junction contained 5 bases not matched to a gene. Germline-derived CDR1 and CDR2 are ENHRY and SYGVKD. The CDR3 region has the DNA TGTGCCATCAGTGAGGCTACAGGGGGCGGAAACATTCAGTACTTC. This sequence encodes CAISEATGGGNIQYF.

The chain carries TRBV5-6 and TRBJ1-6; 8 bases align to TRBD1. Germline assignment: CDR1 SGHDT and CDR2 YYEEEE. This CDR3 is built from 16 residues. V lost 0 bases, J lost 7 bases, and 6 bases stayed unmatched. CDR3 coding DNA: TGTGCCAGCAGCTTGGCGGGCAGGGGGCGAAATTCACCCCTCCACTTT. It translates to CASSLAGRGRNSPLHF.

This clone has only one observation. The chain joins TRBV19 to TRBJ1-1; D remains ambiguous. The CDR3 contains 15 residues. Trimming removed 4 bases from V and 2 bases from J, with 14 bases in between. In germline, CDR1 is LNHDA, CDR2 SQIVND (reference sequence). CDR3 DNA: TGTGCCAGTAGTACCACCTGGCAGGCAAACACTGAAGCTTTCTTT. It yields the protein CASSTTWQANTEAFF.